This TCR beta chain comes out of a study of T cell changes during pregnancy in multiple sclerosis. The protocol was immunoSEQ multiplex PCR, while the TCRdb copy is restricted to in-frame clones and leaves out a portion. The table records about 39,000 clones, about nine tenths of them present only once. Trimming shortened V by 7 bases and J by 5 bases, and 16 bases separated the two germline ends. The V gene's germline CDR1 is SGHTA and CDR2 FQGNSA. The CDR3 extends over 14 amino acids. The specimen was CD4+ T cells from peripheral blood mononuclear cells, collected after pregnancy. The sequence derives from a female donor in good health, enrolled as a control in a pregnancy study. The gene calls are TRBV7-2 and TRBJ2-3; a possible D gene is TRBD2 (5 bases). The CDR3 DNA sequence: TGTGCCAGCAAAAGTAAGGAGGTCAGAGATACGCAGTATTTT. Protein product: CASKSKEVRDTQYF.